A selection of T cell receptor beta chains follows, all from one sample in a study of blood T cell repertoires in COVID-19. Method: immunoSEQ multiplex PCR; TCRdb's copy keeps in-frame clones and lacks some. This table has roughly 52,000 clones, approximately 88% appearing once. Sequenced input: peripheral blood. The receptor set was obtained from a human donor in a cohort sampled during active COVID-19. CDR3s include the opening cysteine and the closing phenylalanine or tryptophan.

j_call v_call cdr3_aa
TRBJ1-2 TRBV6-5 CASSYSVTGYGYTF
TRBJ1-2 TRBV11-2 CASSLASDGYTF
TRBJ1-4 TRBV6-5 CASSPGQIGEKLFF
TRBJ1-1 TRBV19 CASSTSSDRVNTEAFF
TRBJ2-1 TRBV28 CASSYPGTGREQFF
TRBJ1-3 TRBV6-5 CASSYQATSGNTIYF
TRBJ1-2 TRBV7-9 CASSFRGGYGYTF
TRBJ1-4 TRBV7-2 CASSLYRGGTNEKLFF
TRBJ2-2 TRBV2 CASSRLAGVTGELFF
TRBJ2-7 TRBV11-2 CASSKDIIYEQYF
TRBJ1-6 TRBV19 CASKGGAGGIGSYNSPLHF
TRBJ1-4 TRBV19 CASSNSGQGGKLFF
TRBJ2-3 TRBV11-1 CASSERNTQYF
TRBJ2-4 TRBV5-5 CASSVSCRVGEGIQYF
TRBJ1-1 TRBV6-5 CASIKGRAVATEAFF
TRBJ1-2 TRBV6-6 CASSYAGASPYGYTF
TRBJ2-5 TRBV7-9 CASSFGTRGGETQYF
TRBJ2-7 TRBV5-1 CASSSAQDREVREQYF
TRBJ2-3 TRBV3-1/TRBV3-2 CASSQDMGTSGGRRDTQYF
TRBJ1-6 TRBV23-1 CASSQRTVRVNSPLHF
TRBJ1-2 TRBV6-2/TRBV6-3 CASSVGQGYGYTF
TRBJ2-3 TRBV7-3 CASSSGTSGGPQMTQYF
TRBJ2-7 TRBV6-2/TRBV6-3 CASSYGGAGNEQYF
TRBJ2-2 TRBV6-2/TRBV6-3 CASSYSLGANTGELFF
TRBJ1-2 TRBV5-1 CASSSTGVPNRENYGYTF
TRBJ1-3 TRBV18 CASSPWTGGVSGNTIYF
TRBJ2-7 TRBV7-2 CASSLAGWGLYEQYF
TRBJ2-1 TRBV4-1 CASSLERTSGAPGGNEQFF
TRBJ2-4 TRBV24-1 CARSGIKNIQYF
TRBJ2-5 TRBV12-5 CASGFSDREETQYF
TRBJ1-2 TRBV7-2 CASSLWSDLGQHNYGYTF
TRBJ1-6 TRBV4-3 CASSQQPGQVFSPLHF
TRBJ2-2 TRBV19 CASSILAGAGTGELFF
TRBJ2-5 TRBV5-6 CASSLPQVTGQYF
TRBJ1-1 TRBV7-2 CASSRDRANTEAFF
TRBJ1-2 TRBV30 CAWSGQAGGYTF
TRBJ1-1 TRBV5-1 CASSYTTGVNTEAFF
TRBJ1-1 TRBV9 CASSPSFYTEAFF
TRBJ2-7 TRBV3-1/TRBV3-2 CASSQEASRTGAYEQYF
TRBJ2-7 TRBV13 CASSKRDRLIYEQYF
TRBJ1-4 TRBV9 CASSSTIGGAYEKLFF
TRBJ2-2 TRBV16 CASSLRQGVNTGELFF
TRBJ2-3 TRBV9 CASSVGDRRGDTQYF
TRBJ2-1 TRBV3-1/TRBV3-2 CASSIAGGPGNEQFF
TRBJ2-2 TRBV5-1 CASSLPRGGNTGELFF